This TCR beta chain appears in the sequencing data of a study of T cells in Graves' hyperthyroidism and ophthalmopathy. Amplified TCR beta CDR3 regions came from RNA transcripts. An initial round of RT-PCR targeting the TCR CDR3 relied on the HTBI primer set. TCRdb ran MiXCR on the multiplex PCR reads and lists one entry per CDR3 protein. The table lists about 380,000 distinct CDR3 sequences, about 15% of them singletons. The J segment lost 0 bases and the V segment lost 1 base, leaving 5 bases of the junction unmatched. Germline V CDR1 and CDR2: LGHNT, FRNRAP. The CDR3 totals 17 residues. Hyperthyroidism of Graves' type that showed no ophthalmopathy progression within 18 months was stable.

The chain joins TRBV12-5 to TRBJ2-7; TRBD2 matches at 11 bases. The TCR sequence derives from a woman aged 55 to 70 with Graves' hyperthyroidism. Sample: blood. The CDR3 region has the DNA TGTGCTAGTGGTTTGGAAATACTAGCGGGAGACTCCTACGAGCAGTACTTC. As protein: CASGLEILAGDSYEQYF.